This T cell receptor (beta chain) is from a study of T cells in tuberculosis (dated by TCRdb to the late 2010s). General notes on the study: In the study, CD1B tetramers and high-throughput TCR immunosequencing were combined to characterize T cells specific for the mycobacterial lipid antigen glucose monomycolate (GMM).

CDR1 and CDR2, looked up from the germline V gene (reference sequence), are GTSNPN and SVGIG. The CDR3 goes from the cysteine to the phenylalanine over 16 residues. Kept here is only the CDR3 DNA, which spans 48 bases and is read in frame from base 1. V gives up 0 bases and J gives up 7 bases, and the segment between their germline ends measures 18 bases. This clone was observed a handful of times. Per-base quality was not reported, and no clone a single base away is much larger than it. Thawed, overnight-rested PBMC were stained with GMM-loaded CD1B tetramer, a Live/Dead dye and anti-CD3, then sorted on a FACS Aria II. The CD1B tetramers were loaded with C32 glucose monomycolate that had been purified from Rhodococcus equi. Before cryopreservation, the PBMC later used for tetramer sorting had been depleted of CD14-expressing monocytes as part of a separate study. From each donor, about 100,000 tetramer-negative cells were also sorted and analyzed side by side with the tetramer-positive cells. GMM-loaded CD1B tetramers were used to sort antigen-specific T cells from four healthy South African adults.

Here is what the overall study found, with its caveats: T cells that bind the CD1B-GMM tetramer with low affinity may have been missed by the stringent sort gate.

Because TCR-alpha and TCR-beta chains were sequenced unpaired, no chain pairing information was available. TCR libraries were generated with the immunoSEQ multiplex PCR assay, using TCR-beta and/or TCR-alpha/delta assays for each sample. Amplified TCR libraries were sequenced on the Illumina high-throughput platform. As for the authors' bioinformatics: Clustering and dimensionality reduction were performed using pairwise TCRdist distances among GMM-specific receptors from ex vivo sorted or in vitro expanded T cells. Sequence motifs defined by gene usage and CDR3 content were tested for enrichment in tetramer-positive versus tetramer-negative populations. Entries here come from immuneACCESS through TCRdb and include only in-frame sequences with V and J called. Some clones fail to appear in such tables; in the studies checked, an unresolved V gene covers under half of the shortfall, and the cause of the remainder is unknown. V and J calls and clone size come straight from that table; D and trimming were deduced from the DNA. For this sample there are 85,000 to 100,000 clones; more than 75% appear just once. The ten largest clones represent around 2% of the sample.

The TCR sequence derives from an adult woman with latent tuberculosis. This sequence uses TRBV30 and TRBJ1-4; no D gene is confidently identified. Sequencing was performed on CD1b-GMM tetramer-negative cells sorted from PBMCs. Explained via the paper, the cell subset or site label denotes: T cells not binding CD1B-GMM tetramer, sorted from same donor. CDR3 protein: CAWSVAGRPEGEKLFF. DNA sequence: TGTGCCTGGAGTGTGGCGGGCAGGCCGGAAGGTGAAAAACTGTTTTTT.